The T cell receptor beta chain under discussion was sequenced for a study of OX40 agonist ivuxolimab in advanced cancers. Study-wide context: Ivuxolimab, which is an agonistic anti-OX40 (CD134) antibody, was administered to the patients. Regarding the study as a whole: Clonal expansion was seen in CD4+ and CD8+ blood T cells by week 6 at 0.1 to 3.0 mg/kg. Expanded clones were, on average, more numerous among CD8+ T cells than CD4+. Partial responders receiving 0.1-3.0 mg/kg showed among the lowest clonal expansion.

Remarks on this clone: Its specificity is not known. At one of its ends the junction is not consistent with the germline gene, which may arise from a read error.

CDR1 and CDR2 from the germline V gene are SNHLY and FYNNEI. CDR3 length: 15 amino acids. Assay: immunoSEQ multiplex PCR; the TCRdb copy retains only in-frame clones and omits some. The top ten hold 6% to 8.5% of the sample, which has more than 75,000 clones, approximately 79% seen once. The receptor was isolated from an adult with an advanced solid tumor such as melanoma, head and neck, liver or kidney cancer. Here the sequenced sample was CD4+ or CD8+ T cells sorted from blood, taken in a trial of the OX40 agonist ivuxolimab. The chain has TRBV2 and TRBJ2-4; D is possibly TRBD1 (6 bases). The CDR3 DNA follows: TGTGCCAGCAGTGAGGACGGGCAGGGGAAAACCATTCAGTACTTC. Translation: CASSEDGQGKTIQYF.